This T cell receptor beta chain was identified in a study of T cells in Graves' hyperthyroidism and ophthalmopathy. Study-wide results and limits: The model forecast ophthalmopathy, anticipating it by a median roughly 6 months before onset.

V lost 4 bases, J lost 0 bases, and 6 bases lay in between. There are 13 residues in the CDR3. CDR1 is MNHEY and CDR2 is SVGEGT in the germline V gene. Regarding this clonotype: Antigen specificity is unknown.

Authors of the study amplified TCR beta CDR3 regions from RNA transcripts. An initial round of RT-PCR targeting the TCR CDR3 relied on the HTBI primer set. One entry per CDR3 protein, called by TCRdb with MiXCR from the multiplex PCR reads. The sample includes approximately 480,000 distinct CDR3 sequences, around 21% of them seen just once. Sequences were obtained from blood. The V gene is TRBV6-2 or TRBV6-3, the J gene TRBJ1-1; D unresolved. The sequence came from a young man with Graves' hyperthyroidism. The CDR3 region has the DNA TGTGCCAGCAGTTGCGATGTGAACACTGAAGCTTTCTTT. This encodes CASSCDVNTEAFF.